The 5 T cell receptor beta chains below were found in one sample sequenced in a study of cytomegalovirus exposure and HLA in healthy donors (dated by TCRdb to about 2017). To prepare the library, the immunoSEQ multiplex PCR assay was applied. For the multiplex PCR, a mixture combining 60 forward primers for TCR Vbeta segments and 13 reverse primers for TCR Jbeta segments was used. TCRdb mirrors the immuneACCESS table, restricted to in-frame sequences. Some clones are absent from its copies; in checked studies, under half trace to an unresolved V gene, and the reason for the others is unknown. This sample's table contains approximately 200,000 clones. 0.65% to 0.75% of the sample rests with the top ten. Source material: PBMCs. All receptors derive from a boy aged 5-17 years in good health and CMV-seronegative.

The chain recombines TRBV4-1 with TRBJ2-2, with 8 bases matching TRBD2. The V gene's germline CDR1 is MGHRA and CDR2 YSYEKL. The J segment lost 3 bases and the V segment lost 4 bases, leaving 10 bases of the junction unmatched. This CDR3 contains 17 residues. The CDR3 reads CASSRGAAGGDTGELFF. In DNA, the CDR3 is TGCGCCAGCAGCCGCGGGGCTGCGGGGGGTGACACCGGGGAGCTGTTTTTT.

This chain uses TRBV30 with TRBJ2-7; 9 positions match TRBD1. In germline, CDR1 is GTSNPN, CDR2 SVGIG (reference sequence). With 2 bases clipped from V and 5 bases from J, the junction kept 4 bases outside the gene matches. This CDR3 has 13 amino acids. As DNA, the CDR3 is TGTGCCTGGAGTAAGGACAGGGGCCACGAGCAGTACTTC. Translating it yields CAWSKDRGHEQYF.

This chain links TRBV5-1 with TRBJ2-7; 14 nucleotides align to TRBD2. The CDR3 is made up of 15 amino acids. The J segment lost 5 bases and the V segment lost 3 bases, leaving 4 bases of the junction unmatched. Germline V lookup: CDR1 SGHRS, CDR2 YFSETQ. The CDR3 region is CASSSGTSGGDEQYF. DNA of the CDR3: TGCGCCAGCAGCTCCGGGACTAGCGGGGGCGACGAGCAGTACTTC.

J is TRBJ2-3 and V is TRBV21-1; the DNA was not compared with TRBD2, the D call given in the table. TRBV21-1 is classified as a pseudogene. CDR3 length: 18 residues. CDR3 in DNA: TGTGCCAGCAGCGCCTCTTACGGAAGCGGGGGTTGCACAGATACGCAGTATTTT. Translation: CASSASYGSGGCTDTQYF.

This chain joins TRBV5-1 and TRBJ2-1; D unresolved. Germline-derived CDR1 and CDR2 are SGHRS and YFSETQ. The V end lost 2 bases, the J end lost 6 bases, and 6 bases lay between the germline ends. The CDR3 has 12 amino acids. The CDR3 protein is CASSFPGNEQFF. CDR3 nucleotides: TGCGCCAGCAGCTTTCCAGGCAATGAGCAGTTCTTC.